This T cell receptor (beta chain) was sequenced in a study of identical twins. Whole-study findings and limits: Cord blood's abundant beta clonotypes had fewer insertions, unlike memory repertoires. Conclusions relied on cross-sectional statistical analysis, not following the same donors.

MiXCR, run by TCRdb on the 5' RACE reads, gives a single entry per CDR3 protein. The sample consists of about 690,000 distinct CDR3 sequences, around 6.1% of them appearing once. The CDR3 sequence is 17 residues long. CDR1 SGHRS and CDR2 YFSETQ come from the germline V gene. Germline trimming cut 2 bases from V and 6 bases from J; bases unmatched to any gene: 10. Comments on this clonotype: Its target is unknown.

This receptor was identified in a man between 18 and 35 years old in good health. The chain joins TRBV5-1 to TRBJ1-4; 10 positions match TRBD1. Source material: naive T cells sorted from blood. The CDR3 DNA reads TGCGCCAGCAGCTTTTTTCCACGGACAGGGGGAGATGAAAAACTGTTTTTT. Translated, it gives CASSFFPRTGGDEKLFF.